At least ten counts were recorded for the clone carrying this TCR beta chain. The target antigen is unknown. The data originate from a study of CD8 T cells in ankylosing spondylitis. Study-level findings and limits: Among TCR beta sequences, a motif of eight highly homologous variants appeared characteristic of ankylosing spondylitis blood.

TCRdb re-derived calls from the 5' RACE reads in MiXCR, one entry per CDR3 protein. Of approximately 500,000 distinct CDR3 sequences listed, approximately 11% were seen once; the top ten hold almost 7%. CDR1 and CDR2 (germline): KGHDR, SFDVKD. The length of the CDR3 is 17 residues. V was pared by 6 bases and J by 2 bases, with 10 bases of the junction left unmatched. V usage is TRBV24-1 and J usage is TRBJ2-3; 10 bases line up with TRBD2. The receptor was isolated from a male donor with ankylosing spondylitis. The sequenced sample consisted of blood, either unsorted or a sorted T cell fraction (not recorded which). CDR3 sequence: CATSQREGQAHTDTQYF. The CDR3 nucleotides are TGTGCCACCAGTCAGCGGGAGGGCCAAGCACACACAGATACGCAGTATTTT.